The clone carrying this TCR beta chain was counted once. This specimen belongs to a study of blood T cell repertoires in COVID-19. Study-wide context: The United States, Italy and Spain provided the acute and convalescent COVID-19 samples. Sources were T cells, B-cell-depleted T cells, or PBMCs; the material itself was cDNA or gDNA.

Looked up from germline, CDR1 is WNHNN and CDR2 is SYGVQD (reference sequence). The CDR3 loop spans 15 amino acids. The V segment lost 5 bases and the J segment 3 bases; nucleotides outside the gene matches: 5. Per the original methods: Amplified reference gene primers provided the basis for estimating nucleated cell counts. Some clones are missing from TCRdb's copy, which holds only in-frame ones; the method was immunoSEQ multiplex PCR. Clonal size and the V and J genes are those of that table, whereas D and trimming came from the DNA. The data show approximately 410,000 clones, with roughly 89% seen just once and 1.4% held by the top ten.

Sequenced material: peripheral blood. This chain joins TRBV10-1 and TRBJ1-1; 11 bases line up with TRBD1. The origin of this receptor is a woman in her 30s with active or convalescent COVID-19. CDR3 nucleotide sequence: TGCGCCAGCAGTCTTGGGACAGGGGGGTACACTGAAGCTTTCTTT. Encoded protein: CASSLGTGGYTEAFF.